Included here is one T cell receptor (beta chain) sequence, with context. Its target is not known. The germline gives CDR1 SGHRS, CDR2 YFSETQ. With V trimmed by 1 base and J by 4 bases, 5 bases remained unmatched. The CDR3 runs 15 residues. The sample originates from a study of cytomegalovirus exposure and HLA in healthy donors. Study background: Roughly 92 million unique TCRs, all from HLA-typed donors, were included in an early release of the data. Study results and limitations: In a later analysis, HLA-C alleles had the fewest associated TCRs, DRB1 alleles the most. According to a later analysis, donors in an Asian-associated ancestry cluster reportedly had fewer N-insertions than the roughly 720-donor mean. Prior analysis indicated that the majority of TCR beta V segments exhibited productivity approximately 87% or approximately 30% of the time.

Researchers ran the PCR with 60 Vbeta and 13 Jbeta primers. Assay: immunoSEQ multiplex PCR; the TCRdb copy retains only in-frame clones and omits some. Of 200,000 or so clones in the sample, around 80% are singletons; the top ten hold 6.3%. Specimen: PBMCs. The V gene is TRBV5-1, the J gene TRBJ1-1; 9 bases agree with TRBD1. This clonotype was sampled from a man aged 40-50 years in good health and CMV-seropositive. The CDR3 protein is CASSLTGGWATEAFF. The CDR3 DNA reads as TGCGCCAGCAGCTTGACAGGGGGCTGGGCCACTGAAGCTTTCTTT.